Shown below are 11 T cell receptor beta chains from a single sample sequenced in a study of cytomegalovirus exposure and HLA in healthy donors. 13 Jbeta primers and 60 Vbeta primers were used for the PCR. Profiling relied on immunoSEQ multiplex PCR, and the TCRdb table lists in-frame clones only, not all of them. The profile covers 95,000 to 150,000 clones, with roughly 80% appearing a single time and roughly 20% taken by the ten largest. The source material was PBMCs. The receptor set was obtained from a young man in good health and CMV-seropositive.

This clone has a handful of counts. The V and J genes are TRBV6-6 and TRBJ2-7; D is unresolved. V was trimmed by 8 bases and J by 3 bases, leaving 14 bases between them. The CDR3 sequence is 13 residues long. CDR1 MNHNY and CDR2 SVGAGI come from the germline V gene (reference sequence). In DNA form, the CDR3 reads TGTGCCAGCTCGTTGTTGTCAGACTACGAGCAGTACTTC. Its translation: CASSLLSDYEQYF.

For this clone: One end of the junction does not line up with germline, which may come from a read error. The chain is built from TRBV2 and TRBJ1-6, with D unclear. Germline values: CDR1 SNHLY, CDR2 FYNNEI. The CDR3 totals 14 residues. CDR3 in DNA: TGTGCCAGCAGTGAAGGCCCCTACAATTCACCCCTCCACTTT. This gives the protein CASSEGPYNSPLHF.

The chain is built from TRBV9 and TRBJ1-4; maybe TRBD1 (5 bases). Trimming shortened V by 4 bases and J by 1 base, and 11 bases separated the two germline ends. The V gene's germline CDR1 is SGDLS and CDR2 YYNGEE. The CDR3 length is 15 residues. The DNA of the CDR3 is TGTGCCAGCAGCAAAACCCAGGGAACTAATGAAAAACTGTTTTTT. This sequence encodes CASSKTQGTNEKLFF.

The CDR3: CASSPQSGTAIEQYF. The CDR3 nucleotides read TGTGCCAGCAGCCCGCAATCCGGGACAGCCATCGAGCAGTACTTC. This sequence joins TRBV7-9 and TRBJ2-7; 7 bases match TRBD1. The CDR3 consists of 15 residues. Germline V gene data show CDR1 as SEHNR and CDR2 as FQNEAQ (reference sequence). J was trimmed by 6 bases and V by 5 bases; bases with no gene match: 13.

This chain uses TRBV7-9 with TRBJ2-3, with TRBD1 identical over 7 bases. V shed 5 bases, J shed 2 bases, and the junction held 7 bases outside the gene matches. In germline, CDR1 is SEHNR, CDR2 FQNEAQ (reference sequence). The CDR3 consists of 15 residues. The CDR3 loop reads CASSGRTGDTDTQYF. In DNA, the CDR3 is TGTGCCAGCAGCGGTCGGACAGGAGACACAGATACGCAGTATTTT.

The chain has TRBV27 and TRBJ2-7; D gene uncertain. Germline assignment: CDR1 MNHEY and CDR2 SMNVEV (reference sequence). Trimming left V 5 bases short and J 9 bases short, with 11 bases between. This CDR3 is 11 amino acids long. The CDR3 sequence: CASSPSGVQYF. The DNA of the CDR3 is TGTGCCAGCAGTCCGAGTGGTGTGCAGTACTTC.

J is TRBJ2-7 and V is TRBV9; TRBD2 matches at 8 bases. This CDR3 contains 15 residues. Germline V gives CDR1 SGDLS, CDR2 YYNGEE. The ends lost 4 bases at V and 3 bases at J; junction bases unmatched: 9. The CDR3 DNA follows: TGTGCCAGCAGCCCCGGGGGCGGGGGGAACTACGAGCAGTACTTC. Its protein product is CASSPGGGGNYEQYF.

The genes are TRBV6-1 and TRBJ2-3; TRBD2 matches 8 bases. V was pared by 9 bases and J by 6 bases, with 8 bases of the junction left unmatched. The CDR3 is 13 residues long. Looked up from germline, CDR1 is MNHNS and CDR2 is SASEGT. The CDR3 is CASSGDAGDTQYF. The CDR3 DNA reads TGTGCCAGTAGCGGGGATGCTGGCGATACGCAGTATTTT.

The chain carries TRBV4-1 and TRBJ2-7; 7 nucleotides line up with TRBD2. Germline values: CDR1 MGHRA, CDR2 YSYEKL. This CDR3 region has 14 residues. Trimming removed 1 base from V and 0 bases from J; junction bases left unmatched: 0. CDR3 sequence: CASSQAGGSYEQYF. The CDR3 nucleotides read TGCGCCAGCAGCCAAGCGGGGGGCTCCTACGAGCAGTACTTC.

This clone came up once. The chain recombines TRBV27 with TRBJ1-2; a weak D match, TRBD1 (5 bases). Germline CDR1 MNHEY, CDR2 SMNVEV (reference sequence). The CDR3 totals 12 residues. V lost 4 bases and J 5 bases, leaving 8 bases between the germline ends. The CDR3 DNA is TGTGCCAGCAGTTCAGGGCCTTATGGCTACACCTTC. This translates into CASSSGPYGYTF.

In its sample, this clone was seen a few times. Written as DNA, the CDR3 is TGCAGCGTTGGGGGAGGGACGTCGAACACTGAAGCTTTCTTT. Encoded protein: CSVGGGTSNTEAFF. This chain connects TRBV29-1 to TRBJ1-1; D perhaps matches TRBD1 (5 bases). V was trimmed by 4 bases and J by 1 base, leaving 13 bases between them. The CDR3 runs 14 residues. Germline assignment: CDR1 SQVTM and CDR2 ANQGSEA.